One and the same sample provided the 20 T cell receptor beta chains below, sequenced in a study of CD8 T cells in Susac syndrome. RNA, at about 0.45 to 1 ug, was reverse transcribed with random hexamers. TCRdb analysed the immunoSEQ multiplex PCR reads with MiXCR anew, one entry per CDR3 protein. The sample lists roughly 120,000 distinct CDR3 sequences, more than 80% occurring once. The sample comprised CD8+ T cells from PBMCs. These receptor sequences come from a human donor with multiple sclerosis.

The chain uses TRBV9 and TRBJ2-3; TRBD2 matches 7 bases. The V gene's germline CDR1 is SGDLS and CDR2 YYNGEE. V was clipped by 4 bases and J by 5 bases; unmatched bases: 10. This CDR3 comprises 15 residues. The DNA for the CDR3 is TGTGCCAGCAGCTTTTTGGGGGGGGTCAGAGATACGCAGTATTTT. Encoded protein: CASSFLGGVRDTQYF.

The genes are TRBV9 and TRBJ2-1; D might be TRBD1 (6 bases). V was trimmed by 4 bases and J by 0 bases, leaving 14 bases between them. The V gene's germline CDR1 is SGDLS and CDR2 YYNGEE. The CDR3 covers 16 residues. The CDR3 DNA reads TGTGCCAGCAGCCCACCAACAGGGCCCTCCTACAATGAGCAGTTCTTC. Protein: CASSPPTGPSYNEQFF. The full variable domain, its missing parts supplied by reference TRBV9 and TRBJ2-1, is DSGVTQTPKHLITATGQRVTLRCSPRSGDLSVYWYQQSLDQGLQFLIQYYNGEERAKGNILERFSAQQFPDLHSELNLSSLELGDSALYFCASSPPTGPSYNEQFFGPGTRLTVL.

This chain joins TRBV27 and TRBJ2-7, with TRBD2 as a possible D gene (5 bases). V was pared by 3 bases and J by 3 bases, with 12 bases between. CDR1 is MNHEY and CDR2 is SMNVEV in the germline V gene (reference sequence). The CDR3 length is 14 residues. The CDR3 spells CASSLDWRDYEQYF. Written as DNA, the CDR3 is TGTGCCAGCAGTTTGGACTGGCGAGACTACGAGCAGTACTTC.

The chain employs TRBV4-1 and TRBJ2-3; TRBD2 matches at 9 bases. CDR1 MGHRA and CDR2 YSYEKL come from the germline V gene. V dropped 3 bases and J dropped 5; count of bases not matched to a gene: 9. The CDR3 is 16 residues long. The CDR3 loop reads CASSQDQRGDEDTQYF. The CDR3 bases are TGCGCCAGCAGCCAGGACCAGCGGGGGGATGAAGATACGCAGTATTTT.

The chain combines TRBV9 with TRBJ2-7, with TRBD1 identical over 8 bases. V lost 4 bases and J lost 5; bases outside the gene matches: 5. CDR1 is SGDLS, CDR2 YYNGEE, per germline. The CDR3 contains 13 residues. The CDR3 region is CASSSGQGNEQYF. CDR3 DNA: TGTGCCAGCAGCTCCGGACAGGGCAACGAGCAGTACTTC.

The chain is built from TRBV19 and TRBJ1-2, with 10 bases aligning to TRBD1. Germline CDR1 reads LNHDA; CDR2 reads SQIVND (reference sequence). J lost 8 bases, V lost 6 bases, and 6 bases had no gene match. The CDR3 totals 13 residues. CDR3 DNA: TGTGCCAGTAGGCGACAGGGGGCGCACGGCTACACCTTC. The encoded protein is CASRRQGAHGYTF.

The gene calls are TRBV7-2 and TRBJ1-2; D is unclear. The CDR3 length is 13 residues. With 2 bases removed from V and 4 bases from J, the gap between germline ends came to 8 bases. Germline CDR1 is SGHTA and CDR2 is FQGNSA. The CDR3 spells CASSLRYGYGYTF. CDR3 DNA sequence: TGTGCCAGCAGCTTACGATACGGCTATGGCTACACCTTC.

This clonotype occurred once. V is TRBV2 and J is TRBJ1-6, with a tentative D call TRBD1 (6 bases). V was shortened by 3 bases and J by 3 bases, with 15 bases between the two germline ends. CDR1 SNHLY and CDR2 FYNNEI come from the germline V gene. The length of the CDR3 is 17 residues. The CDR3, as DNA: TGTGCCAGCAGTGAGTGGTGGGGGCGCTTCTATAATTCACCCCTCCACTTT. Translated: CASSEWWGRFYNSPLHF.

This clonotype was found once. The chain uses TRBV6-5 and TRBJ1-2, with unresolved D. This CDR3 has 16 residues. Germline CDR1 MNHEY, CDR2 SVGAGI. Between the trimmed V and J ends, which lost 2 bases and 5 bases, there was a span of 18 bases. This CDR3 reads CASSYEGSPDSYGYTF. For the CDR3, the DNA is TGTGCCAGCAGTTACGAGGGCAGTCCGGACTCGTATGGCTACACCTTC.

This rearrangement joins TRBV19 to TRBJ2-5; a possible D gene is TRBD2 (7 bases). The CDR3 covers 15 residues. Trimming removed 4 bases at V and 5 bases at J, with 17 bases between. Germline CDR1 is LNHDA and CDR2 is SQIVND (reference sequence). CDR3: CASSTGGSVAETQYF. The CDR3 nucleotides are TGTGCCAGTAGTACGGGGGGCTCGGTCGCGGAGACCCAGTACTTC.

The chain couples TRBV15 to TRBJ1-2, with unresolved D. Trimming shortened V by 0 bases and J by 2 bases, and 19 bases separated the two germline ends. In germline, CDR1 is LNHNV, CDR2 YYDKDF (reference sequence). This CDR3 spans 18 amino acids. In DNA, the CDR3 is TGTGCCACCAGCAGAGATTGGGCCGACACCAACAACAACTATGGCTACACCTTC. Translation gives CATSRDWADTNNNYGYTF.

This rearrangement joins TRBV12-3 or TRBV12-4 to TRBJ1-1; D is ambiguous. This CDR3 has 15 residues. Trimming took 7 bases from V and 2 from J, leaving 17 bases between them. CDR3 in DNA: TGTGCCAGCACCACTCGAAGGGAAACAAACACTGAAGCTTTCTTT. It translates to CASTTRRETNTEAFF.

The V gene is TRBV2, the J gene TRBJ2-4; no reliable D call. V was pared by 6 bases and J by 4 bases, with 4 bases between. CDR1 is SNHLY and CDR2 is FYNNEI in the germline V gene. The CDR3 extends over 11 amino acids. The CDR3 DNA reads TGTGCCAGCAGAGAGAAAAACATTCAGTACTTC. It translates to CASREKNIQYF.

The J gene is TRBJ2-7, the V gene TRBV29-1; D not resolved. From germline, CDR1 is SQVTM and CDR2 ANQGSEA. V was shortened by 4 bases and J by 6 bases, with 19 bases between the two germline ends. This CDR3 contains 14 residues. This CDR3 reads CSVVRGRSLGEQYF. In DNA, the CDR3 is TGCAGCGTTGTTCGAGGCAGGTCCCTCGGCGAGCAGTACTTC.

The rearrangement uses TRBV24-1 and TRBJ1-5, with 12 bases aligning to TRBD1. Germline V CDR1 and CDR2: KGHDR, SFDVKD. This CDR3 comprises 17 residues. With V trimmed by 5 bases and J by 1 base, 5 bases remained unmatched. As DNA, the CDR3 is TGTGCCACCAGTGGGGGACAGGGGGCAAGGAGCAATCAGCCCCAGCATTTT. Translated, it gives CATSGGQGARSNQPQHF.

The rearrangement links TRBV27 to TRBJ2-7, with 8 bases fitting TRBD1. V shed 2 bases and J 2 bases; nucleotides not matched to a gene: 5. From germline, CDR1 is MNHEY and CDR2 SMNVEV (reference sequence). This CDR3 contains 15 residues. This chain's CDR3 is CASSLRTGSAYEQYF. The CDR3 DNA is TGTGCCAGCAGTTTAAGGACAGGGTCTGCCTACGAGCAGTACTTC.

V and J are TRBV4-1 and TRBJ1-2; TRBD1 is a possible D gene (6 bases). The V gene's germline CDR1 is MGHRA and CDR2 YSYEKL. The V gene lost 0 bases and the J gene lost 6 bases, with 20 bases spanning the gap. This CDR3 is built from 17 residues. CDR3 coding DNA: TGCGCCAGCAGCCAAGATCTTCGGGGGGCCGCGTGGAATGGCTACACCTTC. Its protein is CASSQDLRGAAWNGYTF.

V and J are TRBV5-1 and TRBJ1-1; TRBD1 aligns across 7 bases. Germline assignment: CDR1 SGHRS and CDR2 YFSETQ. V gave up 0 bases and J gave up 1 base; unmatched junction bases: 12. The CDR3 loop spans 18 amino acids. CDR3 sequence: CASSLEAQGVVPNTEAFF. The CDR3 region has the DNA TGCGCCAGCAGCTTGGAAGCCCAGGGGGTGGTTCCGAACACTGAAGCTTTCTTT.

The rearrangement uses TRBV12-5 and TRBJ2-7, with unresolved D. Trimming stripped 2 bases from V and 2 bases from J, with 7 bases between. The CDR3 runs to 13 residues. CDR1 is LGHNT, CDR2 FRNRAP, per germline. CDR3 amino acids: CASGLSQTYEQYF. The CDR3 region has the DNA TGTGCTAGTGGTTTGTCACAGACCTACGAGCAGTACTTC.

Only a few counts were recorded for this clonotype. V and J are TRBV9 and TRBJ2-2, with 9 bases aligning to TRBD1. This CDR3 has 16 residues. The germline V gene has CDR1 SGDLS and CDR2 YYNGEE. V trimming: 7 bases; J trimming: 0 bases; junction bases outside the gene matches: 7. The DNA for the CDR3 is TGTGCCAGCGGAACACAGGGGGCCTCGAACACCGGGGAGCTGTTTTTT. Protein sequence: CASGTQGASNTGELFF.